The T cell receptor beta chain described here comes from a study of T cell responses to AZD1222 COVID-19 vaccine. Study outcomes and limitations: Just 6 or 7 AZD1222 recipients were seropositive at baseline.

On this clone itself: The antigen remains undetermined.

The assay was immunoSEQ multiplex PCR, and TCRdb's table has in-frame clones only and misses some. The sample table sets out about 140,000 clones. CDR1 is SGHNT, CDR2 YENEEA, per germline. V lost 1 base and J lost 7, with 5 bases in between. The CDR3 extends over 12 amino acids. This sequence originates from an adult in good health. Sequencing input: peripheral blood. The rearrangement uses TRBV11-3 and TRBJ2-4; no firm D call. CDR3 loop: CASSLVGNIQYF. The CDR3 nucleotides are TGTGCCAGCAGCTTAGTTGGGAACATTCAGTACTTC. Filled out from reference TRBV11-3 and TRBJ2-4, the complete variable domain reads EAGVVQSPRYKIIEKKQPVAFWCNPISGHNTLYWYLQNLGQGPELLIRYENEEAVDDSQLPKDRFSAERLKGVDSTLKIQPAELGDSAVYLCASSLVGNIQYFGAGTRLSVL.